These T cell receptor beta chains were read from a single sample in a study of esophageal squamous cell carcinoma under preoperative chemotherapy. MiXCR, applied by TCRdb to the PCR reads, yields one record per CDR3 protein. Of roughly 18,000 distinct CDR3 sequences in the sample, more than 45% are singletons; the top ten hold under 35%. This material was obtained from a patient given preoperative chemotherapy. These TCRs come from a human donor with esophageal squamous cell carcinoma. The donor label of this sample is uncertain. Each CDR3 is given with its conserved first and last residue. A D gene is named only where the DNA matches it firmly. Only some rows state a clone size, as once, few, many or a class for expanded clones.

D gene: TRBD2; V gene: TRBV7-6; J gene: TRBJ2-1; clone size: .; CDR3 protein: CASSLFESGGAGETQFF; CDR3 DNA: TGTGCCAGCAGCTTATTTGAGAGCGGGGGGGCCGGGGAGACCCAGTTCTTC
D gene: .; V gene: TRBV12-3/TRBV12-4; J gene: TRBJ2-3; clone size: .; CDR3 protein: CASSPQGWGTGTQYF; CDR3 DNA: TGTGCCAGCAGTCCGCAGGGCTGGGGCACAGGGACGCAGTATTTT
D gene: TRBD2; V gene: TRBV6-1; J gene: TRBJ2-1; clone size: .; CDR3 protein: CASSKRGGGETQFF; CDR3 DNA: TGTGCCAGCAGTAAGCGGGGGGGTGGGGAGACCCAGTTCTTC
D gene: TRBD2; V gene: TRBV7-8; J gene: TRBJ2-1; clone size: few; CDR3 protein: CASSLATSGAYNEQFF; CDR3 DNA: TGTGCCAGCAGCTTAGCAACTAGCGGGGCCTACAATGAGCAGTTCTTC
D gene: TRBD1; V gene: TRBV7-2; J gene: TRBJ2-7; clone size: .; CDR3 protein: CASSLRDRVLDEQYF; CDR3 DNA: TGTGCCAGCAGCTTACGGGACAGGGTTTTGGACGAGCAGTACTTC
D gene: .; V gene: TRBV7-2; J gene: TRBJ2-3; clone size: .; CDR3 protein: CASGGRGGGSPDTQYF; CDR3 DNA: TGTGCCAGCGGGGGACGAGGGGGGGGTAGCCCAGATACGCAGTATTTT
D gene: .; V gene: TRBV19; J gene: TRBJ1-1; clone size: .; CDR3 protein: CASTLYGQSNTEAFF; CDR3 DNA: TGTGCCAGTACCCTATACGGGCAGTCGAACACTGAAGCTTTCTTT
D gene: .; V gene: TRBV25-1; J gene: TRBJ2-1; clone size: once; CDR3 protein: CASSECSSYNEQFF; CDR3 DNA: TGTGCCAGCAGTGAATGTAGCTCCTACAATGAGCAGTTCTTC
D gene: .; V gene: TRBV6-5; J gene: TRBJ2-3; clone size: few; CDR3 protein: CASNSRDADTQYF; CDR3 DNA: TGTGCCAGCAATTCCAGGGATGCAGATACGCAGTATTTT
D gene: TRBD2; V gene: TRBV6-1; J gene: TRBJ2-7; clone size: medium-sized; CDR3 protein: CASSEAGLAGVQFSYEQYF; CDR3 DNA: TGTGCCAGCAGTGAAGCGGGGCTAGCGGGAGTTCAGTTCTCATACGAGCAGTACTTC
D gene: .; V gene: TRBV7-3; J gene: TRBJ2-3; clone size: .; CDR3 protein: CASSAAMWAIDTQYF; CDR3 DNA: TGTGCCAGCAGCGCGGCTATGTGGGCGATAGATACTCAGTATTTC
D gene: TRBD2; V gene: TRBV7-6; J gene: TRBJ2-1; clone size: .; CDR3 protein: CASSSRATSGANEQFF; CDR3 DNA: TGTGCCAGCAGCTCCCGGGCGACTAGCGGGGCGAATGAGCAGTTCTTC
D gene: TRBD2; V gene: TRBV6-2/TRBV6-3; J gene: TRBJ2-3; clone size: .; CDR3 protein: CASGLAGGDTQYF; CDR3 DNA: TGTGCCAGCGGACTAGCGGGAGGAGATACGCAGTATTTT
D gene: .; V gene: TRBV7-2; J gene: TRBJ2-6; clone size: .; CDR3 protein: CASSYLSGSNVLTF; CDR3 DNA: TGTGCCAGCAGTTATCTCTCCGGGTCCAACGTCCTGACCTTC
D gene: .; V gene: TRBV6-1; J gene: TRBJ2-7; clone size: few; CDR3 protein: CATAPPDRSHEQYF; CDR3 DNA: TGTGCCACGGCGCCTCCAGACAGGTCACACGAGCAGTACTTC
D gene: .; V gene: TRBV7-2; J gene: TRBJ2-7; clone size: .; CDR3 protein: CASSLGGGAYEQYF; CDR3 DNA: TGTGCCAGCAGCTTAGGAGGGGGGGCCTACGAGCAGTACTTC
D gene: .; V gene: TRBV27; J gene: TRBJ1-4; clone size: .; CDR3 protein: CASSLSSVLGTNEKLFF; CDR3 DNA: TGTGCCAGCAGTTTATCGAGTGTGTTGGGAACTAATGAAAAACTGTTTTTT
D gene: TRBD2; V gene: TRBV10-2; J gene: TRBJ2-1; clone size: few; CDR3 protein: CASSVLAAYNEQFF; CDR3 DNA: TGCGCCAGCAGTGTACTAGCGGCCTACAATGAGCAGTTCTTC
D gene: .; V gene: TRBV7-9; J gene: TRBJ2-7; clone size: .; CDR3 protein: CASSRMGGPLSKNMQYF; CDR3 DNA: TGTGCCAGCAGCCGCATGGGTGGGCCTTTAAGCAAAAATATGCAGTACTTC
D gene: TRBD2; V gene: TRBV7-8; J gene: TRBJ2-1; clone size: few; CDR3 protein: CASSLFLAGGKYNEQFF; CDR3 DNA: TGTGCCAGCAGCTTATTCCTAGCGGGGGGGAAGTACAATGAGCAGTTCTTC
D gene: .; V gene: TRBV7-8; J gene: TRBJ2-3; clone size: .; CDR3 protein: CASSFGATDTQYF; CDR3 DNA: TGTGCCAGCAGCTTTGGGGCCACAGATACGCAGTATTTT
D gene: .; V gene: TRBV19; J gene: TRBJ2-4; clone size: many; CDR3 protein: CASTESGHLGIQYF; CDR3 DNA: TGTGCCAGTACTGAGTCGGGACATCTTGGCATTCAGTACTTC
D gene: TRBD2; V gene: TRBV12-3/TRBV12-4; J gene: TRBJ2-5; clone size: .; CDR3 protein: CASSLGLAGGETQYF; CDR3 DNA: TGTGCCAGCAGTTTGGGACTAGCGGGAGGAGAGACCCAGTACTTC
D gene: TRBD2; V gene: TRBV15; J gene: TRBJ2-7; clone size: .; CDR3 protein: CATSRVLGGGRSYEQYF; CDR3 DNA: TGTGCCACCAGCAGAGTACTGGGTGGCGGGAGGTCCTACGAGCAGTACTTC
D gene: .; V gene: TRBV12-3/TRBV12-4; J gene: TRBJ2-3; clone size: .; CDR3 protein: CASSPEGWGTGALYF; CDR3 DNA: .
D gene: TRBD2; V gene: TRBV7-9; J gene: TRBJ2-7; clone size: few; CDR3 protein: CASSLDGRVYNEQYF; CDR3 DNA: TGTGCCAGCAGCTTAGACGGGAGGGTCTACAATGAGCAGTACTTC